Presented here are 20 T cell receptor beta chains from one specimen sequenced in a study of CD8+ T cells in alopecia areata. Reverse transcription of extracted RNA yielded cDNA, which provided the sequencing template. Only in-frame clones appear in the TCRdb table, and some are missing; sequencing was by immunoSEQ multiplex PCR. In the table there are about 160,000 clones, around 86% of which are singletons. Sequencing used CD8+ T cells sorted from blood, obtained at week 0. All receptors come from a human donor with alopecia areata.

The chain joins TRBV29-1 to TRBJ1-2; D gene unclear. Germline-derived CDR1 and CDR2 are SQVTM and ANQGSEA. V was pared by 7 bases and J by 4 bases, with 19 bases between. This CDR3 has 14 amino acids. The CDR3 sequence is CSALSWEDIYGYTF. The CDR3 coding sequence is TGCAGCGCCCTCAGCTGGGAGGATATCTATGGCTACACCTTC.

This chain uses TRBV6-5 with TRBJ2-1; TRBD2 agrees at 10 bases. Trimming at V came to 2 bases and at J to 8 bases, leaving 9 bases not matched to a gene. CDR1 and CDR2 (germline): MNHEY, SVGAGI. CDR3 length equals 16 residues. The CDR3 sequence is CASSYTIAGGIDEQFF. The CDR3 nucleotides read TGTGCCAGCAGTTACACAATAGCGGGGGGCATCGATGAGCAGTTCTTC.

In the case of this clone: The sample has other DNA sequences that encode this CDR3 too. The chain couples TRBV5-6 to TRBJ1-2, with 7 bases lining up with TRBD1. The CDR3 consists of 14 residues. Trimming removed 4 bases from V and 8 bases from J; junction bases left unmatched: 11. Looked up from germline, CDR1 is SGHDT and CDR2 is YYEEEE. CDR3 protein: CASSLRQGRYGYTF. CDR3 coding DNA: TGTGCCAGCAGCCTAAGACAGGGACGGTACGGCTACACCTTC.

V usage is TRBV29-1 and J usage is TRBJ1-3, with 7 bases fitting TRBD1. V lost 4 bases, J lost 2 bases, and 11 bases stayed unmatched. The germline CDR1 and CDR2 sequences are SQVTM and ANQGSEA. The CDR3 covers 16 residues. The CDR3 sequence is CSVVLTTGATGNTIYF. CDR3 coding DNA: TGCAGCGTTGTTTTGACTACAGGGGCAACTGGAAACACCATATATTTT.

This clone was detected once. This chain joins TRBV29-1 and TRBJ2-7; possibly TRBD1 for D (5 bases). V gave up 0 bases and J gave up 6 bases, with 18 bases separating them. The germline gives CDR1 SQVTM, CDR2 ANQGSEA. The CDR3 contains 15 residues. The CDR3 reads CSVEEPRQGSAEQYF. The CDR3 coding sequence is TGCAGCGTTGAAGAACCGCGGCAGGGATCGGCCGAGCAGTACTTC.

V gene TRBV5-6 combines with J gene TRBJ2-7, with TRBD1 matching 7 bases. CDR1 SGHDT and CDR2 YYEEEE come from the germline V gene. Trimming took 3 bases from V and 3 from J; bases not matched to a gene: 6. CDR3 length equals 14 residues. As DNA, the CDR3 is TGTGCCAGCAGCTATACGGGACAGAACTACGAGCAGTACTTC. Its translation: CASSYTGQNYEQYF.

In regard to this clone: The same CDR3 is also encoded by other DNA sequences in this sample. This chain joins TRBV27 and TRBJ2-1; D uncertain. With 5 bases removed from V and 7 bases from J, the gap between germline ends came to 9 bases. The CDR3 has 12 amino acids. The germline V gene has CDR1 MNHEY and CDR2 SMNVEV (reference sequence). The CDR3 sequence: CASSRGSNEQFF. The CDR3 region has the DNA TGTGCCAGCAGTCGAGGCTCTAATGAGCAGTTCTTC.

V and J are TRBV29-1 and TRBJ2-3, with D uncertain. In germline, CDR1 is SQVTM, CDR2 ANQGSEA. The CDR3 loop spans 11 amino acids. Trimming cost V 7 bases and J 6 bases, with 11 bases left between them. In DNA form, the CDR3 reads TGCAGCGGGTCGGCGCCGGATACGCAGTATTTT. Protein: CSGSAPDTQYF.

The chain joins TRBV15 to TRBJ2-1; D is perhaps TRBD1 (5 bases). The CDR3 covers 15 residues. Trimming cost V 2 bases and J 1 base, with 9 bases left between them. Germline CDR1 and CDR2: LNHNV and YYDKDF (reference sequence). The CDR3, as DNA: TGTGCCACCAGCAGACAGGGCAGTTCCTACAATGAGCAGTTCTTC. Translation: CATSRQGSSYNEQFF.

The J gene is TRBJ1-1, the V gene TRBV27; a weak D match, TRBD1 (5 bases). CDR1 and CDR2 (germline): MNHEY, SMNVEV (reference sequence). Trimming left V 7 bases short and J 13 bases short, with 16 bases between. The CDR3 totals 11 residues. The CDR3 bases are TGTGCCAGCACCGGCAGGGTCTTCGTTTTCTTT. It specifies CASTGRVFVFF.

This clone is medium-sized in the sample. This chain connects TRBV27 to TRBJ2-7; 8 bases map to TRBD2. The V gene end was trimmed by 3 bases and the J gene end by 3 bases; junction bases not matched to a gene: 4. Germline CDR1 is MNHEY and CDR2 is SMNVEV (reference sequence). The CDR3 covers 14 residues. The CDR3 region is CASSFERGSYEQYF. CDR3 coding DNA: TGTGCCAGCAGTTTCGAGCGGGGGAGCTACGAGCAGTACTTC.

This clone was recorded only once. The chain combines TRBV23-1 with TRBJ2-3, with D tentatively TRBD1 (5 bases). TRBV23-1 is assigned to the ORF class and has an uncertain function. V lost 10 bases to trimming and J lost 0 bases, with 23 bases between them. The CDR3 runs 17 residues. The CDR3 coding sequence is TGCGCCATCCCGAACCCTCCAGGGCCGACTAGCACAGATACGCAGTATTTT. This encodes CAIPNPPGPTSTDTQYF.

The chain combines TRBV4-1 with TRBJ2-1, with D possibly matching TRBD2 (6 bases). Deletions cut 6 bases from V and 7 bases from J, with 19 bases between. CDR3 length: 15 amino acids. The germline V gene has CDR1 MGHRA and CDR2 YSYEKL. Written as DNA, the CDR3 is TGCGCCAGCAGTTGGAGGGACTCTCCGAAGAATGAGCAGTTCTTC. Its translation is CASSWRDSPKNEQFF.

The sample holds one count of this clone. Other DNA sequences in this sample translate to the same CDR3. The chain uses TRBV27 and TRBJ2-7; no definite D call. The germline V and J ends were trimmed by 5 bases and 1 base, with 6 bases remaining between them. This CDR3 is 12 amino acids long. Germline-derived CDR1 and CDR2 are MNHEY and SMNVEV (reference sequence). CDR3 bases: TGTGCCAGCAGTCCCCCTTCCTACGAGCAGTACTTC. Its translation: CASSPPSYEQYF.

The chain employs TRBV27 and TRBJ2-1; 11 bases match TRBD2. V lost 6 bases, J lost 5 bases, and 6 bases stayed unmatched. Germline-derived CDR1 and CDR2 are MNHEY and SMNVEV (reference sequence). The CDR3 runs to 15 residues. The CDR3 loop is CASSPGTSGNNEQFF. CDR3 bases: TGTGCCAGCAGCCCAGGGACTAGCGGAAACAATGAGCAGTTCTTC.

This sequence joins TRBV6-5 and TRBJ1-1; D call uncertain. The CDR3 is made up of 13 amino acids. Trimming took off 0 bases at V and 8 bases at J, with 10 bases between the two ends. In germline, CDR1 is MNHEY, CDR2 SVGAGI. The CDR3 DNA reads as TGTGCCAGCAGTTACTCAGCGGAGGGAGAAGCTTTCTTT. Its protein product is CASSYSAEGEAFF.

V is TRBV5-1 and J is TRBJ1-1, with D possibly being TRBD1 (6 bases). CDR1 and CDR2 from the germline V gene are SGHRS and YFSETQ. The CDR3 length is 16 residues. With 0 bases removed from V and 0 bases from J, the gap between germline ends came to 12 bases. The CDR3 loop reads CASSLDPGAVNTEAFF. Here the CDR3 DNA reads TGCGCCAGCAGCTTGGATCCGGGGGCAGTGAACACTGAAGCTTTCTTT.

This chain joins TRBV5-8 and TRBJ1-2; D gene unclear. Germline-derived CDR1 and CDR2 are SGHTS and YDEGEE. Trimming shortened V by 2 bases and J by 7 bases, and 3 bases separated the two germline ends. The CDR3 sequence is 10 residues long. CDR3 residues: CASSLGGYTF. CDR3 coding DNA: TGTGCCAGCAGCTTAGGTGGCTACACCTTC.

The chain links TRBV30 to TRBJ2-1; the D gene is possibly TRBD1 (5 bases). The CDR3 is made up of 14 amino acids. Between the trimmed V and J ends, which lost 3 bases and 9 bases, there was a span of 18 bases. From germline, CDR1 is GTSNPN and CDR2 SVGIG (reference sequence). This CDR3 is CAWRAPAGKGEQFF. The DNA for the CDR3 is TGTGCCTGGAGGGCTCCGGCAGGGAAGGGTGAGCAGTTCTTC.

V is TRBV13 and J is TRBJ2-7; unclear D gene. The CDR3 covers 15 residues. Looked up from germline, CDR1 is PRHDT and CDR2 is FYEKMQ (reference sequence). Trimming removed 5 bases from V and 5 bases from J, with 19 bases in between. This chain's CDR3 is CASSPSQDGLHEQYF. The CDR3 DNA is TGTGCCAGCAGCCCTTCTCAGGACGGGTTACACGAGCAGTACTTC.